The rows below give T cell receptor beta chains drawn from one sample of a study of vaccination and CD4 T cells after COVID-19. Their antigens remain unidentified. TCRdb called the PCR reads again in MiXCR, with one record for every CDR3 protein. The sample shows 10,000 to 15,000 distinct CDR3 sequences, 74% of them seen only once. The sample consisted of CD4+ T cells from blood, cultured in vitro. The receptors come from a human donor who had recovered from COVID-19. Both conserved end residues are part of each CDR3. A D gene is named only where the DNA matches it firmly. Not all rows give a size; the values are once, few, many and, for expanded clones, a class.

j_call | v_call | d_call | clone_size | cdr3_nt | cdr3_aa
TRBJ1-5 | TRBV7-8 | TRBD1 | - | TGTGCCAGCGTCAAAATGTCGGGACAGGGAAGTCAGCCCCAGCATTTT | CASVKMSGQGSQPQHF
TRBJ2-1 | TRBV20-1 | - | few | TGCAGTGCCCCGGAGGATTCCTCCTACAATGAGCAGTTCTTC | CSAPEDSSYNEQFF
TRBJ1-2 | TRBV28 | - | - | TGTGCCAGCAGCTCGGGACTTCTGCTTGGCTACACCTTC | CASSSGLLLGYTF
TRBJ2-7 | TRBV29-1 | TRBD1 | - | TGCAGCGTTGTTCTTGGACAGGGGCTCTACGAGCAGTACTTC | CSVVLGQGLYEQYF
TRBJ1-5 | TRBV27 | TRBD1 | - | TGTGCCAGCAGTCAAATGGACAGGGGACATCAGCCCCAGCATTTT | CASSQMDRGHQPQHF
TRBJ2-3 | TRBV27 | - | large | TGTGCCAGCAGCCGACGACAGGCCACAGATACGCAGTATTTT | CASSRRQATDTQYF
TRBJ2-2 | TRBV7-2 | - | once | TGTGCCAGCAGCCCGACCCGGAACGGCGGGGAGCTGTTTTTT | CASSPTRNGGELFF
TRBJ1-5 | TRBV19 | TRBD1 | - | TGTGCCAGTAGTGGAGGAGTTTGGGACAGACGTTTGGTCAATCAGCCCCAGCATTTT | CASSGGVWDRRLVNQPQHF
TRBJ1-2 | TRBV28 | TRBD1 | - | TGTGCCAGCAGACAAGGGGGCTCCTATGGCTACACCTTC | CASRQGGSYGYTF
TRBJ2-3 | TRBV27 | - | - | TGTGCCAGCAGTTTCGGAGGGACGAGTACGCAGTATTTT | CASSFGGTSTQYF